This T cell receptor beta chain stems from a study of regulatory T cells in long-lasting Graves disease. Study-wide points: A limited number of samples was an acknowledged limitation.

This clonotype was detected many times. What it recognizes is unknown. HTBI primers from iRepertoire and Arm-PCR of CDR3 regions yielded the TCR beta libraries. TCRdb re-called the multiplex PCR reads with MiXCR, one entry per CDR3 protein. Among about 240,000 distinct CDR3 sequences listed, around 21% were seen once. The time point denotes: newly diagnosed GD, antithyroid drugs for less than 3 months. PBMC RNA served as the TCR library source. This material consisted of peripheral blood mononuclear cells (PBMCs), taken at new diagnosis, from a patient treated with antithyroid drugs. This TCR was sampled from a female donor with Graves disease.

The CDR3 reads CSPTAGRLYNEQFF. The CDR3 DNA sequence: TGCTCCCCCACGGCGGGTCGCCTTTACAATGAGCAGTTCTTC. The chain employs TRBV20-1 and TRBJ2-1; possible D gene TRBD2, 5 bases. This CDR3 is built from 14 residues. Germline V CDR1 and CDR2: DFQATT, SNEGSKA (reference sequence).